The present T cell receptor (beta chain) was sequenced within a study of T cell repertoires in cytomegalovirus infection (dated by TCRdb to between 2019 and 2020). Regarding the research as a whole: The HLA type of each donor mattered for the analysis, because public TCR beta signatures pointed to carriage of CMV infection along with the matching HLA type.

Study-wide findings and limitations: In the ex vivo response, HLA-C-restricted CMV-specific TCR beta clonotypes were dominant, and in two of eight donors the single most frequent clonotype came from this HLA-C-restricted group. In both this cohort and an independent approximately 370-donor cohort, the cumulative frequency of public TCR beta family members distinguished carriers of CMV infection plus the relevant HLA type.

CDR1 and CDR2, per the germline V gene, are SGHVS and FNYEAQ. CDR3 length: 17 amino acids, cysteine to phenylalanine. CDR3 DNA is the only sequence kept; it has 51 bases, read in frame from the first base. Sequencing took place on an Illumina HiSeq 1500. The public reads were reprocessed in TCRdb via fastp at Q25 and MiXCR, keeping in-frame beta chains. For every CDR3 protein sequence, its rows merge into one entry that carries the most common genes and DNA. Present in this sample are about 680,000 distinct CDR3 sequences, 20% to 25% of which were seen just once. The ten largest clones add up to less than 10% of the sample. In the case of this clonotype: Its antigen remains unidentified. At one of its ends the junction is not consistent with the germline gene, which may arise from a read error.

The V and J genes are TRBV7-6 and TRBJ2-3; TRBD2 fits 7 bases in the junction. The sequenced sample consisted of CD8+ T cells from PBMCs. The TCR comes from a human donor in good health (CMV status not recorded). Some clones in this sample may be carry-over from other donors' samples. The CDR3 here reads CASSSRDFLTSTDMQYF. The bases are TGTGCCAGCAGCTCCCGGGACTTCCTGACTAGCACAGATATGCAGTATTTT.